This T cell receptor beta chain was captured by sequencing in a study of healthy donors' naive CD4 and CD8 T cells. TCR libraries were built from approximately 0.55 ug of total RNA by linear amplification. A single record per CDR3 protein comes from TCRdb applying MiXCR to the reads. Of 150,000 to 200,000 distinct CDR3 sequences in the sample, under 85% were seen once. The CDR3 is 17 residues long. Trimming pared 4 bases from V and 0 bases from J, leaving 18 bases between. CDR1 and CDR2 (germline): MNHNS, SASEGT. The receptor's source is a pool of human donors in good health; the sample pools cells from several healthy donors. The source material was naive CD4+ and CD8+ T cells sorted from blood, pooled from several donors. The chain recombines TRBV6-1 with TRBJ1-1, with TRBD1 as a possible D gene (5 bases). CDR3 DNA sequence: TGTGCCAGCAGTGGAATGACAGATTATGTCCTGAACACTGAAGCTTTCTTT. It encodes CASSGMTDYVLNTEAFF.